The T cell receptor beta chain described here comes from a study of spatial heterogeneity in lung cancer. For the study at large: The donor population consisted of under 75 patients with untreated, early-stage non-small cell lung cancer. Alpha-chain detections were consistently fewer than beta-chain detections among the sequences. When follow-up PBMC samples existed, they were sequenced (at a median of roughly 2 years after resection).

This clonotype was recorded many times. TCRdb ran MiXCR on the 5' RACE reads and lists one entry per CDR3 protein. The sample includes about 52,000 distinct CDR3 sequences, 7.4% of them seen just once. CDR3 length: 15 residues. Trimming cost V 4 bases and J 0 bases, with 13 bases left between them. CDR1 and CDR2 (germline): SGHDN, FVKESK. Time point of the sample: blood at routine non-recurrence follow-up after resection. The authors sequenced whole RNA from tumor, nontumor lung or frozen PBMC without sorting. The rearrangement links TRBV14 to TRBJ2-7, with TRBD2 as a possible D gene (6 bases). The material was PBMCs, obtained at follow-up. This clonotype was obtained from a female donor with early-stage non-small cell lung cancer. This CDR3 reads CASSPLGGGSYEQYF. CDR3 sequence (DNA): TGTGCCAGCAGCCCCCTCGGGGGAGGCTCCTACGAGCAGTACTTC.